This T cell receptor beta chain was captured in a study of T cell changes during pregnancy in multiple sclerosis (dated by TCRdb to the late 2010s). About the full investigation: Changes in the T cell repertoire over the course of pregnancy were examined in this study in women with multiple sclerosis.

The library was built by means of the immunoSEQ multiplex PCR assay. The immuneACCESS repertoire file appears here via TCRdb, limited to in-frame rearrangements. These files lack a portion of the clones; in checked studies, under half of the deficit traces to unresolved V genes, and the cause of the others is not known. This sample gives 40,000 to 60,000 clones in total; 80% to 95% of them show up just once. The top ten hold about 0.7% of the sample. V ends up 2 bases short and J 1 base short, with an unmatched junction base count of 5. The germline V gene encodes CDR1 SGDLS and CDR2 YYNGEE. From the cysteine up to the phenylalanine, the CDR3 has a length of 15 residues. Kept here is only the CDR3 DNA, which spans 45 bases and is read in frame from base 1. With respect to this clone: The antigen it recognizes is unknown. The sample holds no much larger clone one base away, and base qualities are not on file.

The TCR sequence derives from a female donor with multiple sclerosis, enrolled in a pregnancy study. The chain links TRBV9 with TRBJ1-1; 7 central bases correspond to TRBD1. Sequenced here: CD4+ T cells from peripheral blood mononuclear cells, sampled in the third trimester of pregnancy. DNA sequence: TGTGCCAGCAGCGTCTCGACAGGGCCGAACACTGAAGCTTTCTTT. Its translation is CASSVSTGPNTEAFF. The CDR3, completed at both ends by the reference TRBV9 and TRBJ1-1 genes, gives the full variable domain DSGVTQTPKHLITATGQRVTLRCSPRSGDLSVYWYQQSLDQGLQFLIQYYNGEERAKGNILERFSAQQFPDLHSELNLSSLELGDSALYFCASSVSTGPNTEAFFGQGTRLTVV.